The 13 T cell receptor beta chains below come from one sample, sequenced in a study of Ad26.COV2.S vaccination and SARS-CoV-2 variants. The repertoire was sequenced with immunoSEQ multiplex PCR; TCRdb's copy has only in-frame clones and lacks some. The table shows some 330,000 clones, with 85% to 90% occurring only once. The sample's treatment: about 20 received Ad26.COV2.S at low or high dose, single or two shots; about five received placebo; per-sample allocation not given. All samples were drawn on day 63, counting from the first vaccine or placebo injection. The source was peripheral blood, collected in a trial of Ad26.COV2.S vaccine versus placebo. These receptors all stem from a person between 18 and 65 years old who received the Ad26.COV2.S COVID-19 vaccine or a placebo.

The chain couples TRBV9 to TRBJ2-1, with TRBD2 identical over 11 bases. The junction had 9 bases not matched to a gene; V was cut back by 4 bases and J by 6 bases. From germline, CDR1 is SGDLS and CDR2 YYNGEE. The CDR3 covers 16 residues. The CDR3 reads CASSTRGTSGSNEQFF. The CDR3 DNA reads TGTGCCAGCAGCACCCGGGGGACTAGCGGCAGCAATGAGCAGTTCTTC.

The chain links TRBV6-5 to TRBJ2-1, with 7 bases identical to TRBD2. Germline CDR1 reads MNHEY; CDR2 reads SVGAGI. After removal of 0 bases from V and 4 bases from J, the junction contained 3 bases not matched to a gene. This CDR3 region has 15 residues. CDR3 protein: CASSYSSGLYNEQFF. The CDR3 DNA is TGTGCCAGCAGTTACTCTAGCGGGCTGTACAATGAGCAGTTCTTC.

The chain has TRBV2 and TRBJ1-1, with a tentative D call TRBD1 (5 bases). This CDR3 contains 14 residues. The germline CDR1 and CDR2 sequences are SNHLY and FYNNEI. Deletions cut 6 bases from V and 5 bases from J, with 16 bases between. CDR3: CASRTIGAKTEAFF. The CDR3 nucleotides read TGTGCCAGCAGAACCATAGGGGCGAAGACTGAAGCTTTCTTT.

The V and J genes are TRBV13 and TRBJ1-2; D ambiguous. The CDR3 runs to 13 residues. V lost 5 bases to trimming and J lost 11 bases, with 18 bases between them. Germline CDR1 and CDR2: PRHDT and FYEKMQ (reference sequence). CDR3 region: CASSPPNGQVYTF. CDR3 bases: TGTGCCAGCAGCCCCCCCAACGGCCAGGTTTACACCTTC.

This rearrangement joins TRBV28 to TRBJ1-4; D gene unclear. CDR1 is MDHEN and CDR2 is SYDVKM in the germline V gene. The CDR3 covers 13 residues. V shed 5 bases and J shed 9 bases, with 13 bases lying between them. The CDR3 protein is CASSSRESQKLFF. In DNA form, the CDR3 reads TGTGCCAGCAGTAGCCGGGAGAGCCAAAAACTGTTTTTT.

This rearrangement joins TRBV15 to TRBJ2-1; D gene ambiguous. Germline-derived CDR1 and CDR2 are LNHNV and YYDKDF (reference sequence). There are 13 residues in the CDR3. Trimming cost V 0 bases and J 9 bases, with 9 bases left between them. The CDR3 loop is CATSRDHETEQFF. In DNA, the CDR3 is TGTGCCACCAGCAGAGATCATGAGACTGAGCAGTTCTTC. The full variable domain, its missing parts supplied by reference TRBV15 and TRBJ2-1, is DAMVIQNPRYQVTQFGKPVTLSCSQTLNHNVMYWYQQKSSQAPKLLFHYYDKDFNNEADTPDNFQSRRPNTSFCFLDIRSPGLGDTAMYLCATSRDHETEQFFGPGTRLTVL.

The chain links TRBV23-1 to TRBJ2-6; TRBD2 is a possible D gene (5 bases). TRBV23-1 is an ORF; its function is uncertain. Trimming pared 0 bases from V and 0 bases from J, leaving 12 bases between. There are 18 residues in the CDR3. CDR3 sequence reads: CASSQSTRACSGANVLTF. As DNA, the CDR3 is TGCGCCAGCAGTCAATCGACGCGGGCCTGCTCTGGGGCCAACGTCCTGACTTTC.

This clone was detected only once. The chain uses TRBV13 and TRBJ2-7; 8 nucleotides line up with TRBD2. CDR3 length: 14 residues. Germline CDR1 reads PRHDT; CDR2 reads FYEKMQ (reference sequence). Trimming at V came to 7 bases and at J to 9 bases, leaving 14 bases not matched to a gene. DNA of the CDR3: TGTGCCAGCACCCAAGTCGGGGGGGAAAGAGGGCAGTACTTC. It translates to CASTQVGGERGQYF. Drawing the rest from reference TRBV13 and TRBJ2-7, the complete variable domain is AAGVIQSPRHLIKEKRETATLKCYPIPRHDTVYWYQQGPGQDPQFLISFYEKMQSDKGSIPDRFSAQQFSDYHSELNMSSLELGDSALYFCASTQVGGERGQYFGPGTRLTVT.

This clone was observed a handful of times. This chain connects TRBV6-2 or TRBV6-3 to TRBJ1-5; 11 bases line up with TRBD1. The CDR3 spans 15 residues. After removal of 5 bases from V and 6 bases from J, the junction contained 6 bases not matched to a gene. The germline CDR1 and CDR2 sequences are MNHEY and SVGEGT. CDR3 DNA sequence: TGTGCCAGCAGTACCGGGACAGGGGGATCTCAGCCCCAGCATTTT. It is translated as CASSTGTGGSQPQHF.

This sequence joins TRBV11-2 and TRBJ1-6; D is unresolved. The CDR3 runs 17 residues. The germline V gene has CDR1 SGHAT and CDR2 FQNNGV. The ends were cut back, 1 base at V and 6 bases at J, with 16 bases in the middle. The CDR3 is CASSLGQIYWGNSPLHF. The CDR3 DNA sequence: TGTGCCAGCAGCTTAGGGCAGATTTATTGGGGTAATTCACCCCTCCACTTT.

This clone was seen a single time. V and J are TRBV9 and TRBJ1-1; D is perhaps TRBD1 (6 bases). The CDR3 length is 13 residues. V gave up 4 bases and J gave up 7 bases, with 14 bases separating them. Germline assignment: CDR1 SGDLS and CDR2 YYNGEE. CDR3 DNA: TGTGCCAGCAGCCCGCCGGGACAATATGAAGCTTTCTTT. Translated: CASSPPGQYEAFF.

V gene TRBV3-1 (or the pseudogene TRBV3-2) combines with J gene TRBJ1-2; D gene unclear. The length of the CDR3 is 13 residues. Per the germline V gene, CDR1 is LGHDT and CDR2 is YNNKEL (reference sequence). V gave up 0 bases and J gave up 3 bases, with 5 bases separating them. CDR3 bases: TGTGCCAGCAGCCAAGACAGAGACTATGGCTACACCTTC. Translated, it gives CASSQDRDYGYTF.

The chain couples TRBV7-8 to TRBJ2-7, with D tentatively TRBD1 (6 bases). The CDR3 runs 14 residues. Looked up from germline, CDR1 is SGHVS and CDR2 is FQNEAQ. The V gene lost 2 bases and the J gene lost 4 bases, with 12 bases spanning the gap. CDR3 loop: CASSLTQGGYEQYF. DNA for the CDR3: TGTGCCAGCAGCTTAACACAGGGCGGGTACGAGCAGTACTTC.